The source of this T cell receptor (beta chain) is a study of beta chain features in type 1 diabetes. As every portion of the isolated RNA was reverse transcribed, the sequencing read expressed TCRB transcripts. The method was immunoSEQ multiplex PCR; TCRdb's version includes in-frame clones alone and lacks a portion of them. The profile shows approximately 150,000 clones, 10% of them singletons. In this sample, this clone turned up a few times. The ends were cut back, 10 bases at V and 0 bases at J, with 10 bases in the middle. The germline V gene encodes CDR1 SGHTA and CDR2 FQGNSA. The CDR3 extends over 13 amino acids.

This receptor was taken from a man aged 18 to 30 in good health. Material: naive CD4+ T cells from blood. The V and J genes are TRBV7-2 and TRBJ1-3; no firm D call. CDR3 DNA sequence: TGTGCCACCAACATCCCCTCTGGAAACACCATATATTTT. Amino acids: CATNIPSGNTIYF. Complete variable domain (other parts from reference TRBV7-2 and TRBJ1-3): GAGVSQSPSNKVTEKGKDVELRCDPISGHTALYWYRQSLGQGLEFLIYFQGNSAPDKSGLPSDRFSAERTGGSVSTLTIQRTQQEDSAVYLCATNIPSGNTIYFGEGSWLTVV.